The 27 T cell receptor beta chains listed next were all sequenced from one sample in a study of T cells in Graves' hyperthyroidism and ophthalmopathy. Amplification yielded TCR beta CDR3 regions, with RNA transcripts as the source. First-round RT-PCR with HTBI primers amplified the TCR CDR3 region. Using its own MiXCR run on the multiplex PCR reads, TCRdb lists one record per CDR3 protein. The sample has more than 650,000 distinct CDR3 sequences; less than 15% are singletons. Sequencing was done on a sample of blood. These receptor sequences come from a woman aged 18-29 years with Graves' hyperthyroidism.

This clonotype was counted ten times or more. The rearrangement links TRBV6-1 to TRBJ1-1; tentatively, D is TRBD1 (5 bases). Germline CDR1 reads MNHNS; CDR2 reads SASEGT. CDR3 length equals 13 residues. The germline V and J ends were trimmed by 6 bases and 2 bases, with 10 bases remaining between them. For the CDR3, the DNA is TGTGCCAGCAGGGGGCTAGGAAACACTGAAGCTTTCTTT. Protein sequence: CASRGLGNTEAFF.

The table lists this clonotype with a few counts. CDR3 in DNA: TGTGCCAGTAGTATCAATTTCAACGGCTACGAGCAGTACTTC. Translating it yields CASSINFNGYEQYF. The J gene is TRBJ2-7, the V gene TRBV19; no reliable D call. V was trimmed by 3 bases and J by 3 bases, leaving 12 bases between them. Germline-derived CDR1 and CDR2 are LNHDA and SQIVND (reference sequence). The CDR3 loop spans 14 amino acids.

The genes are TRBV28 and TRBJ2-2; D possibly corresponds to TRBD1 (6 bases). CDR3 length: 15 residues. V lost 7 bases to trimming and J lost 4 bases, with 16 bases between them. The germline V gene has CDR1 MDHEN and CDR2 SYDVKM. The CDR3 loop is CASTVFQGSTGELFF. The CDR3 DNA reads TGTGCCAGCACCGTCTTCCAGGGGTCCACCGGGGAGCTGTTTTTT.

A note on this clonotype: A single base separates this from a much larger clone, so it may be a read error. This sequence joins TRBV6-1 and TRBJ1-1; D ambiguous. The CDR3 has 14 residues. Germline CDR1 and CDR2: MNHNS and SASEGT. In DNA, the CDR3 is TGTGCCAGCAGGGGCGAGCGTAGGAACACTGGAGCTTTCTTT. Protein sequence: CASRGERRNTGAFF.

Written as DNA, the CDR3 is TGTGCCAGCAGCTTTGTTCCCGGGACCTCAGAAAGAACCTACTTC. As protein: CASSFVPGTSERTYF. V usage is TRBV7-9 and J usage is TRBJ2-5; TRBD1 or TRBD2 may be the D gene (5 bases each). The length of the CDR3 is 15 residues. Looked up from germline, CDR1 is SEHNR and CDR2 is FQNEAQ (reference sequence). Trimming took off 3 bases at V and 14 bases at J, with 25 bases between the two ends.

About this clonotype itself: An end of the junction does not agree with germline; a read error may underlie this. This rearrangement joins TRBV7-7 to TRBJ1-5; no clear D gene. CDR3 size: 15 residues. CDR1 is SSHAT and CDR2 is FNYEAQ in the germline V gene (reference sequence). CDR3 in amino acids: CASSFVVRSNQPQHF. CDR3 DNA sequence: TGTGCTAGCAGCTTTGTGGTTCGGAGCAATCAGCCCCAGCATTTT.

There are a few counts of this clonotype. The rearrangement joins TRBV27 to TRBJ2-2; TRBD2 agrees at 10 bases. The CDR3 runs 19 residues. Germline V gene lookup returns CDR1 MNHEY and CDR2 SMNVEV (reference sequence). Unmatched junction bases numbered 14, after V lost 5 bases and J lost 2 bases. This CDR3 is CASSVGPAGGPRNTGELFF. The CDR3 nucleotides are TGTGCCAGCAGTGTGGGGCCAGCGGGAGGGCCTCGAAACACCGGGGAGCTGTTTTTT.

This clonotype was seen many times. The chain recombines TRBV28 with TRBJ2-7; either TRBD1 or TRBD2 may supply D (5 bases each). The germline V and J ends were trimmed by 5 bases and 6 bases, with 17 bases remaining between them. Germline CDR1 is MDHEN and CDR2 is SYDVKM. CDR3 length: 14 residues. The CDR3 DNA reads TGTGCCAGCAGTCCTCCGGGGCCCGCACGCGAGCAGTACTTC. It is translated as CASSPPGPAREQYF. Looking up the rest from reference TRBV28 and TRBJ2-7 gives the full variable domain: DVKVTQSSRYLVKRTGEKVFLECVQDMDHENMFWYRQDPGLGLRLIYFSYDVKMKEKGDIPEGYSVSREKKERFSLILESASTNQTSMYLCASSPPGPAREQYFGPGTRLTVT.

The chain couples TRBV5-6 to TRBJ2-1; 9 bases are a match to TRBD1. The junction had 9 bases not matched to a gene; V was cut back by 8 bases and J by 3 bases. CDR1 is SGHDT and CDR2 is YYEEEE in the germline V gene. The CDR3 length is 15 residues. The CDR3 DNA reads TGTGCCAGTCAAATTCCGGGACAGGGCTACAATGAGCAGTTCTTC. It yields the protein CASQIPGQGYNEQFF.

This clonotype showed up many times. The V call is TRBV2, the J call TRBJ2-3, with 11 bases fitting TRBD2. The trim removed 7 bases at V and 3 bases at J, leaving 0 bases unmatched. This CDR3 region has 13 residues. Germline V gene lookup returns CDR1 SNHLY and CDR2 FYNNEI. CDR3: CASTSGRTDTQYF. The DNA for the CDR3 is TGTGCCAGCACTAGCGGGAGGACAGATACGCAGTATTTT.

This clonotype appeared many times. The CDR3 region has the DNA TGTGCCATCACCAATGGACAGAGCTATGGCTACACCTTC. It is translated as CAITNGQSYGYTF. The rearrangement joins TRBV10-3 to TRBJ1-2; D may be TRBD1 (6 bases). V lost 7 bases and J lost 4, with 13 bases in between. The CDR3 has 13 residues. CDR1 and CDR2 from the germline V gene are ENHRY and SYGVKD.

This clonotype has more than one count but fewer than ten. The gene calls are TRBV29-1 and TRBJ2-7; 7 nucleotides align to TRBD1. V was clipped by 6 bases and J by 6 bases; unmatched bases: 8. The CDR3 is made up of 12 amino acids. The germline gives CDR1 SQVTM, CDR2 ANQGSEA. The CDR3 here is CSVRQGRAEQYF. CDR3 bases: TGCAGCGTACGACAGGGAAGGGCCGAGCAGTACTTC.

This clonotype was detected a few times. The chain has TRBV5-1 and TRBJ2-1; D is uncertain. V lost 1 base to trimming and J lost 8 bases, with 13 bases between them. The CDR3 is 14 residues long. Germline V CDR1 and CDR2: SGHRS, YFSETQ. The CDR3 region is CASSLREPVDEQFF. The DNA of the CDR3 is TGCGCCAGCAGCTTGAGGGAACCAGTCGATGAGCAGTTCTTC.

This clonotype appeared many times. CDR3 nucleotide sequence: TGTGCCAGCAGCGTACGGTCAGGGGGCGCCGGGGAGACCCAGTACTTC. It codes for CASSVRSGGAGETQYF. This chain links TRBV9 with TRBJ2-5; 8 bases line up with TRBD1. V gave up 1 base and J gave up 5 bases; unmatched junction bases: 10. CDR1 is SGDLS, CDR2 YYNGEE, per germline. The CDR3 is 16 amino acids. Full variable domain (remainder filled in from reference TRBV9 and TRBJ2-5): DSGVTQTPKHLITATGQRVTLRCSPRSGDLSVYWYQQSLDQGLQFLIQYYNGEERAKGNILERFSAQQFPDLHSELNLSSLELGDSALYFCASSVRSGGAGETQYFGPGTRLLVL.

This clonotype was counted between two and nine times. V is TRBV7-9 and J is TRBJ1-1, with TRBD1 matching 12 bases. The CDR3 runs to 16 residues. Per germline, CDR1 SEHNR and CDR2 FQNEAQ (reference sequence). J lost 5 bases, V lost 2 bases, and 6 bases had no gene match. As DNA, the CDR3 is TGTGCCAGCAGCTTAAGGGGACAGGGGGCGAGAACTGAAGCTTTCTTT. The encoded protein is CASSLRGQGARTEAFF. Full variable domain (missing parts from reference TRBV7-9 and TRBJ1-1): DTGVSQNPRHKITKRGQNVTFRCDPISEHNRLYWYRQTLGQGPEFLTYFQNEAQLEKSRLLSDRFSAERPKGSFSTLEIQRTEQGDSAMYLCASSLRGQGARTEAFFGQGTRLTVV.

In its sample, this clonotype was seen a few times. This chain connects TRBV9 to TRBJ2-6, with 10 bases fitting TRBD1. Trimming cost V 6 bases and J 0 bases; bases outside gene matches: 9. Germline CDR1 is SGDLS and CDR2 is YYNGEE. This CDR3 contains 18 residues. The CDR3 is CASNLPGQGRSGANVLTF. The CDR3 DNA reads TGTGCCAGCAACCTACCGGGACAGGGGCGCTCTGGGGCCAACGTCCTGACTTTC.

This clonotype was recorded a few times. CDR3: CASGRDRSTGELFF. CDR3 in DNA: TGTGCCAGCGGACGGGACCGCTCCACCGGGGAGCTGTTTTTT. The chain links TRBV18 to TRBJ2-2, with D possibly being TRBD1 or TRBD2 (5 bases each). The CDR3 is 14 residues long. V was trimmed by 8 bases and J by 4 bases, leaving 14 bases between them. Germline CDR1 is KGHSH and CDR2 is LQKENI. Full variable domain (missing parts from reference TRBV18 and TRBJ2-2): NAGVMQNPRHLVRRRGQEARLRCSPMKGHSHVYWYRQLPEEGLKFMVYLQKENIIDESGMPKERFSAEFPKEGPSILRIQQVVRGDSAAYFCASGRDRSTGELFFGEGSRLTVL.

This clonotype has ten or more counts. V usage is TRBV2 and J usage is TRBJ2-7; tentatively, D is TRBD2 (5 bases). The CDR3 is made up of 17 amino acids. Germline V gene lookup returns CDR1 SNHLY and CDR2 FYNNEI. Trimming shortened V by 7 bases and J by 3 bases, and 25 bases separated the two germline ends. This CDR3 reads CASTMPPLGRRYYEQYF. The CDR3 DNA is TGTGCCAGCACTATGCCTCCCTTGGGCAGGAGGTACTACGAGCAGTACTTC.

This clonotype appeared a few times. The chain is built from TRBV20-1 and TRBJ1-5, with 7 bases identical to TRBD1. The germline CDR1 and CDR2 sequences are DFQATT and SNEGSKA (reference sequence). The length of the CDR3 is 16 residues. V dropped 1 base and J dropped 4; count of bases not matched to a gene: 10. The chain's CDR3 is CSARASGTVYNQPQHF. CDR3 in DNA: TGCAGTGCTAGAGCCTCCGGGACAGTGTATAATCAGCCCCAGCATTTT.

This clonotype was observed many times. The chain recombines TRBV20-1 with TRBJ2-5; 7 bases match TRBD2. With 2 bases clipped from V and 5 bases from J, the junction kept 5 bases outside the gene matches. Germline V gene lookup returns CDR1 DFQATT and CDR2 SNEGSKA (reference sequence). This CDR3 contains 13 residues. The CDR3 region has the DNA TGCAGTGCTAGAAGGACTAGTAAGGAGACCCAGTACTTC. Translation: CSARRTSKETQYF.

This clonotype was counted ten times or more. The rearrangement links TRBV2 to TRBJ2-3; the match to TRBD2 covers 12 bases. Trimming took 6 bases from V and 6 from J; bases not matched to a gene: 13. In germline, CDR1 is SNHLY, CDR2 FYNNEI. This CDR3 is 17 amino acids long. DNA of the CDR3: TGTGCCAGCAGGACGGGAGATCTAGCGGGAGGGGCCGATACGCAGTATTTT. As protein: CASRTGDLAGGADTQYF. Variable domain in full (rest from reference TRBV2 and TRBJ2-3): EPEVTQTPSHQVTQMGQEVILRCVPISNHLYFYWYRQILGQKVEFLVSFYNNEISEKSEIFDDQFSVERPDGSNFTLKIRSTKLEDSAMYFCASRTGDLAGGADTQYFGPGTRLTVL.

In its sample, this clonotype was seen many times. For the CDR3, the DNA is TGTGCCAGCAGCCAAATGCCTTCCTACGAGCAGTACTTC. Translation gives CASSQMPSYEQYF. V usage is TRBV3-1 and J usage is TRBJ2-7; D gene unclear. CDR1 and CDR2 from the germline V gene are LGHDT and YNNKEL (reference sequence). V lost 2 bases to trimming and J lost 1 base, with 6 bases between them. The length of the CDR3 is 13 residues.

Concerning this clonotype: A much more abundant neighbour one base away suggests this may be a read error. The chain uses TRBV7-2 and TRBJ1-1, with TRBD1 matching 7 bases. This CDR3 comprises 13 residues. Germline values: CDR1 SGHTA, CDR2 FQGNSA. CDR3 residues: CAGSPGGTDEAFF. The CDR3, as DNA: TGTGCCGGCAGCCCGGGCGGGACAGATGAAGCTTTCTTT.

This clonotype was recorded many times. This chain joins TRBV6-1 and TRBJ2-2; D is possibly TRBD1 (6 bases). This CDR3 has 12 residues. Trimming pared 5 bases from V and 7 bases from J, leaving 8 bases between. In germline, CDR1 is MNHNS, CDR2 SASEGT. The DNA for the CDR3 is TGTGCCAGCAGTCCAGGGGACGGGGAGCTGTTTTTT. It is translated as CASSPGDGELFF.

The table lists this clonotype with many counts. The gene calls are TRBV20-1 and TRBJ1-1; 8 positions match TRBD1. Trimming cost V 3 bases and J 7 bases; bases outside gene matches: 10. The CDR3 is 14 residues long. Germline V gene data show CDR1 as DFQATT and CDR2 as SNEGSKA (reference sequence). Here the CDR3 DNA reads TGCAGTGCTAGTGCGGCAGGGGGCTGGGATGAAGCTTTCTTT. Translation: CSASAAGGWDEAFF.

In this sample, this clonotype turned up many times. The chain carries TRBV20-1 and TRBJ1-5, with D possibly matching TRBD1 (5 bases). Trimming left V 5 bases short and J 0 bases short, with 14 bases between. Germline V CDR1 and CDR2: DFQATT, SNEGSKA (reference sequence). This CDR3 contains 15 residues. CDR3 nucleotides: TGCAGTGCTCTTTGGGGGGGGACTAGCAATCAGCCCCAGCATTTT. Its protein is CSALWGGTSNQPQHF.

V usage is TRBV29-1 and J usage is TRBJ2-1; D ambiguous. Trimming removed 2 bases at V and 6 bases at J, with 8 bases between. Germline V lookup: CDR1 SQVTM, CDR2 ANQGSEA. The CDR3 sequence is 12 residues long. The CDR3 coding sequence is TGCAGCGTTGAATTGCCCGGCAATGAGCAGTTCTTC. As protein: CSVELPGNEQFF.